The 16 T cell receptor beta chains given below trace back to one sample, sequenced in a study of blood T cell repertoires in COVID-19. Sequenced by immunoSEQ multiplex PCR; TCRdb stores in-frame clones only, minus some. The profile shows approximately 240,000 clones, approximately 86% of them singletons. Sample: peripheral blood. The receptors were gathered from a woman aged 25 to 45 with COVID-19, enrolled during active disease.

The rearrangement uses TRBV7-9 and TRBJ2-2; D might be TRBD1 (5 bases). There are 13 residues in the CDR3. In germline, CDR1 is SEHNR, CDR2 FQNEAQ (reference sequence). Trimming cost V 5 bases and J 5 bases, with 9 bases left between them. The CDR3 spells CASSLQETGELFF. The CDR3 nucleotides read TGTGCCAGCAGCCTACAGGAGACCGGGGAGCTGTTTTTT.

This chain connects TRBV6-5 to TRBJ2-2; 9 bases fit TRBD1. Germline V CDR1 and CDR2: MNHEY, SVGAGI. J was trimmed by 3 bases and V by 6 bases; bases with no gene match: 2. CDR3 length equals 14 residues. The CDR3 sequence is CASRGTGYTGELFF. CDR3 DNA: TGTGCCAGCAGGGGGACAGGGTACACCGGGGAGCTGTTTTTT.

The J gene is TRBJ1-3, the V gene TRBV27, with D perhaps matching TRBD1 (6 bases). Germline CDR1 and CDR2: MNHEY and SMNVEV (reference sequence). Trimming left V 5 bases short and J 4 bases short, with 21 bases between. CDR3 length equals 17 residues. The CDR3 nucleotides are TGTGCCAGCAGTCAGAAGGGGGTGGGGGCGCCCGGAAACACCATATATTTT. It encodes CASSQKGVGAPGNTIYF.

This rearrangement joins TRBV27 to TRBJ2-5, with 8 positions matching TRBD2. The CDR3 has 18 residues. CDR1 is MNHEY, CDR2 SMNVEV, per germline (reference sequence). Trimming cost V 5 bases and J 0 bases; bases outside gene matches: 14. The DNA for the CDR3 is TGTGCCAGCAGTCCTCCGGGACTAGATTGGACAAACCAAGAGACCCAGTACTTC. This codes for CASSPPGLDWTNQETQYF.

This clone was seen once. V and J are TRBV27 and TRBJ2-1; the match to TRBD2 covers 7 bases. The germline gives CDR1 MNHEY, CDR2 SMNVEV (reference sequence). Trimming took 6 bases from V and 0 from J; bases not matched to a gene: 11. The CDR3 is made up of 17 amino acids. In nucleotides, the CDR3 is TGTGCCAGCAGGATTACTAGCGCGGCACTCTCCTACAATGAGCAGTTCTTC. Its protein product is CASRITSAALSYNEQFF.

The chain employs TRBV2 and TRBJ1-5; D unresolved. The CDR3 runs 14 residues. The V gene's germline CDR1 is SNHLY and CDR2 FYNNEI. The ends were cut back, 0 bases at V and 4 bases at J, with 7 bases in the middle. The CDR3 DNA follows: TGTGCCAGCAGTGAAGCGATCGCGAATCAGCCCCAGCATTTT. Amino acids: CASSEAIANQPQHF.

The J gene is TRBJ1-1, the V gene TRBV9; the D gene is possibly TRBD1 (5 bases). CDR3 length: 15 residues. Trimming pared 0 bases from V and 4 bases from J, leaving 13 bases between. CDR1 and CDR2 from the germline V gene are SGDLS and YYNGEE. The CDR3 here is CASSVGLGRGTEAFF. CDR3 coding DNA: TGTGCCAGCAGCGTAGGGCTGGGTAGGGGCACTGAAGCTTTCTTT.

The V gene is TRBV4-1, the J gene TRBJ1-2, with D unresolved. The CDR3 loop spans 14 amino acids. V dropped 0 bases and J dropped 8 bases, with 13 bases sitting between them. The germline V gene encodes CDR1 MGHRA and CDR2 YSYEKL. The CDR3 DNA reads TGCGCCAGCAGCCAAGAACGGTCCGGGGAAGGCTACACCTTC. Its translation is CASSQERSGEGYTF.

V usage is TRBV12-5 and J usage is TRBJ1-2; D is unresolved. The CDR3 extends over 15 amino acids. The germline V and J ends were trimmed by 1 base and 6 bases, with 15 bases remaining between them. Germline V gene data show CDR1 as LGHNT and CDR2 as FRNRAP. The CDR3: CASGLDEGLINGYTF. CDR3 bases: TGTGCTAGTGGTTTGGATGAGGGTTTAATTAATGGCTACACCTTC.

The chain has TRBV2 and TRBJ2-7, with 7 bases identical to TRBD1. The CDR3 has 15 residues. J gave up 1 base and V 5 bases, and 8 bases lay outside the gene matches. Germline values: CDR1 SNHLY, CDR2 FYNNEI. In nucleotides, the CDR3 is TGTGCCAGCAGTTCACAGGGGCGCTCATCCTACGAGCAGTACTTC. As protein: CASSSQGRSSYEQYF.

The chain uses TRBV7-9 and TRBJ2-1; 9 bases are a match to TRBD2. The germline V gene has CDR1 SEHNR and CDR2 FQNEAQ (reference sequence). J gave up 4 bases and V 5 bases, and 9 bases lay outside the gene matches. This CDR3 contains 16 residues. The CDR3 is CASSQAATSGYNEQFF. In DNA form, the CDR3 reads TGTGCCAGCAGCCAAGCGGCCACTAGCGGGTACAATGAGCAGTTCTTC.

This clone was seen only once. The CDR3 coding sequence is TGCAGCGTTGACGGGACTAGCTCGAATACGCAGTATTTT. This encodes CSVDGTSSNTQYF. The chain couples TRBV29-1 to TRBJ2-3, with 9 bases fitting TRBD2. Germline assignment: CDR1 SQVTM and CDR2 ANQGSEA. The trim removed 3 bases at V and 7 bases at J, leaving 5 bases unmatched. The length of the CDR3 is 13 residues.

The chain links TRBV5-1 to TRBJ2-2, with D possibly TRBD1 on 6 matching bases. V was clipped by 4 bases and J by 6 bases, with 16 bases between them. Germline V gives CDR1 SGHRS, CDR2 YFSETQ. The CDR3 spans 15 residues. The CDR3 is CASSPRQDGAGELFF. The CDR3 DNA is TGCGCCAGCAGCCCAAGACAGGACGGCGCCGGGGAGCTGTTTTTT.

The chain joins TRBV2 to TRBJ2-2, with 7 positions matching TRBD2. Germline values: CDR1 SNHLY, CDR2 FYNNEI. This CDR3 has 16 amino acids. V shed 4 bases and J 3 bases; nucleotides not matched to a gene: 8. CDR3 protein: CASSGSGGSDTGELFF. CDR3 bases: TGTGCCAGCAGTGGATCGGGCGGGAGCGACACCGGGGAGCTGTTTTTT.

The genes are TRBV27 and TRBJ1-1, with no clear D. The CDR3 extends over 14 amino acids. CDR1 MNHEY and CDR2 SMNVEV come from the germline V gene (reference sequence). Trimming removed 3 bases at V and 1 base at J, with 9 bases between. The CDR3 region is CASSLVSGNTEAFF. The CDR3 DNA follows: TGTGCCAGCAGTTTGGTTTCGGGGAACACTGAAGCTTTCTTT.

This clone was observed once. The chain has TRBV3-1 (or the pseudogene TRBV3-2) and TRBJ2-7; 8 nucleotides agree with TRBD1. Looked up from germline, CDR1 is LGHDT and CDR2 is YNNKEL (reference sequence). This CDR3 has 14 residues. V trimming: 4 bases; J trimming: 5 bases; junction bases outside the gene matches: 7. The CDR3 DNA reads TGTGCCAGCAGCCCAACAGGGGGAGAAAACGAGCAGTACTTC. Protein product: CASSPTGGENEQYF.